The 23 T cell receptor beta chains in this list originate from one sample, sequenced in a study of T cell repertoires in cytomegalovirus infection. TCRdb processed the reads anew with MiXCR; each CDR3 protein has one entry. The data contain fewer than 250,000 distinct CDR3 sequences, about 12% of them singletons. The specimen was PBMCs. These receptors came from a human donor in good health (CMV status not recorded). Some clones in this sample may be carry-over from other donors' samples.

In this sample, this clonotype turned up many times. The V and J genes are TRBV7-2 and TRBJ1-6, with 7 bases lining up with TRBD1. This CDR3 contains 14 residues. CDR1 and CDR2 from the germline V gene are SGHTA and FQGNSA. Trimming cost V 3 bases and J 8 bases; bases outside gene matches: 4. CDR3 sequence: CASSLTGWDSPLHF. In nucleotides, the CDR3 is TGTGCCAGCAGCTTGACAGGGTGGGATTCACCCCTCCACTTT.

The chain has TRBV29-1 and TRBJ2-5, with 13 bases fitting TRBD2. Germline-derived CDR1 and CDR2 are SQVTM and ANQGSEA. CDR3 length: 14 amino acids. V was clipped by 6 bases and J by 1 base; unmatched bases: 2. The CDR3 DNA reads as TGCAGCGTAGGACTAGCGGGGGCCCAAGAGACCCAGTACTTC. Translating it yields CSVGLAGAQETQYF.

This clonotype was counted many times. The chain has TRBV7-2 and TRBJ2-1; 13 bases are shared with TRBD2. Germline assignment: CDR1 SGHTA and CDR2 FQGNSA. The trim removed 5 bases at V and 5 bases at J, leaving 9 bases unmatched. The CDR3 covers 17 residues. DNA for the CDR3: TGTGCCAGCAGCCGACCGGGGACTAGCGGGGTAGACAATGAGCAGTTCTTC. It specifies CASSRPGTSGVDNEQFF. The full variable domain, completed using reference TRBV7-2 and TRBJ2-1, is GAGVSQSPSNKVTEKGKDVELRCDPISGHTALYWYRQSLGQGLEFLIYFQGNSAPDKSGLPSDRFSAERTGGSVSTLTIQRTQQEDSAVYLCASSRPGTSGVDNEQFFGPGTRLTVL.

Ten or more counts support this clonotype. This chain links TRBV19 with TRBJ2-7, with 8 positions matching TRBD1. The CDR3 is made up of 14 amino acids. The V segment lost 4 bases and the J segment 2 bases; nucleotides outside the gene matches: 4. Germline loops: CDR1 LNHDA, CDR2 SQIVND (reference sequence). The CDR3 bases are TGTGCCAGTAGTAACGGACAGGGTCCCTACGAGCAGTACTTC. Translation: CASSNGQGPYEQYF.

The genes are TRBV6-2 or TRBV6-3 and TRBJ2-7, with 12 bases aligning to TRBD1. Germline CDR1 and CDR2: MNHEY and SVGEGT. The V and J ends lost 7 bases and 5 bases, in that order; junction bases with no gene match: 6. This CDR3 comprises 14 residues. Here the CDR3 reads CASTRDRGHNEQYF. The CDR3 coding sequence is TGTGCCAGCACCCGGGACAGGGGGCATAACGAGCAGTACTTC.

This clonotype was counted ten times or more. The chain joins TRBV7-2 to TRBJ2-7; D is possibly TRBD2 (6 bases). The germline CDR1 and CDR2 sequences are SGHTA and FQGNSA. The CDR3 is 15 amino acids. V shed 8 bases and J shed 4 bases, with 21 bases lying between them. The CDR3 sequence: CASGSGTGVGYEQYF. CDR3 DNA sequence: TGTGCCAGCGGGTCGGGTACGGGAGTTGGGTACGAGCAGTACTTC.

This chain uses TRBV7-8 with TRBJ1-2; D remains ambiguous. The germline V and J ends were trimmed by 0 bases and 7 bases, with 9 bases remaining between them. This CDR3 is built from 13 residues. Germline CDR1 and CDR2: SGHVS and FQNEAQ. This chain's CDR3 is CASSLAGERGYTF. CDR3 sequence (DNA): TGTGCCAGCAGCTTAGCTGGAGAGCGTGGCTACACCTTC.

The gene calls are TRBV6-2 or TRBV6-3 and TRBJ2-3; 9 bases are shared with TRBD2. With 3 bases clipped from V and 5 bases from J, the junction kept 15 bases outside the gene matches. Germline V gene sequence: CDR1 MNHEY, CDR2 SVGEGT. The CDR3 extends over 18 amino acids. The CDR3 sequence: CASSYEAGGPHVKDTQYF. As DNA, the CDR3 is TGTGCCAGCAGTTATGAGGCGGGAGGGCCTCACGTCAAAGATACGCAGTATTTT.

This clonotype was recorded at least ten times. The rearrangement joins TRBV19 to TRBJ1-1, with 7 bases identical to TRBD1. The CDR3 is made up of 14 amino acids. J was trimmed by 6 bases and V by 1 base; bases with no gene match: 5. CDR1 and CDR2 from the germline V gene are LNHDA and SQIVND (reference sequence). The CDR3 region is CASSIAAGGAEAFF. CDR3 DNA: TGTGCCAGTAGTATAGCGGCAGGGGGAGCTGAAGCTTTCTTT.

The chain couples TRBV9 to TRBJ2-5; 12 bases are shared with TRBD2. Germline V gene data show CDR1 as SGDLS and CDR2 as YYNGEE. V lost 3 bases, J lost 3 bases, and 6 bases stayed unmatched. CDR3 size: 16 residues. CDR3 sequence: CASSGKRTSGEETQYF. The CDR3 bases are TGTGCCAGCAGCGGGAAAAGGACTAGCGGGGAAGAGACCCAGTACTTC.

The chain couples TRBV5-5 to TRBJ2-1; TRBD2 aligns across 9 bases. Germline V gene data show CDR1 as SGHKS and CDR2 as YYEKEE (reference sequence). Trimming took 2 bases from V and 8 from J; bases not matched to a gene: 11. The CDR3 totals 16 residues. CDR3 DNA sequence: TGTGCCAGCAGCTTCGCGGGGCGGGAGGGCTCCGATGAGCAGTTCTTC. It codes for CASSFAGREGSDEQFF.

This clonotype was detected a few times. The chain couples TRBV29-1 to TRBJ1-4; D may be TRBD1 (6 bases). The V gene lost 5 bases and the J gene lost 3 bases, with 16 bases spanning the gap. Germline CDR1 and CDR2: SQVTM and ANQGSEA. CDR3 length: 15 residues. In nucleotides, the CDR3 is TGCAGCGTTTACACCACCAGGGGTTCTAATGAAAAACTGTTTTTT. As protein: CSVYTTRGSNEKLFF.

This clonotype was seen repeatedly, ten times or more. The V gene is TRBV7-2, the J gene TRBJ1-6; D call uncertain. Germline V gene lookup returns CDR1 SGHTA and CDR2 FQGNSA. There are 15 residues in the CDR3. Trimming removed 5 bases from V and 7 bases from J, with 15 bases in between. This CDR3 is CASSIREPQNSPLHF. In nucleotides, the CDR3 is TGTGCCAGCAGCATAAGGGAGCCCCAGAATTCACCCCTCCACTTT.

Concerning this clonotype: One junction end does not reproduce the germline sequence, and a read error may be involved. The CDR3 region is CASSEGFGSKKGF. The CDR3 nucleotides are TGTGCCAGTAGTGAAGGATTCGGATCTAAAAAGGGCTTT. This rearrangement joins TRBV19 to TRBJ1-1, with no clear D. The CDR3 runs 13 residues. Per the germline V gene, CDR1 is LNHDA and CDR2 is SQIVND (reference sequence).

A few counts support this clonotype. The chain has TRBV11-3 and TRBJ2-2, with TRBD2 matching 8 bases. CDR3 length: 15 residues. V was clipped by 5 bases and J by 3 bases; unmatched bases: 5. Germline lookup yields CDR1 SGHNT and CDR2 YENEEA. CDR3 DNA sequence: TGTGCCAGCAGCCCGCGGCGGGAGGACACCGGGGAGCTGTTTTTT. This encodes CASSPRREDTGELFF.

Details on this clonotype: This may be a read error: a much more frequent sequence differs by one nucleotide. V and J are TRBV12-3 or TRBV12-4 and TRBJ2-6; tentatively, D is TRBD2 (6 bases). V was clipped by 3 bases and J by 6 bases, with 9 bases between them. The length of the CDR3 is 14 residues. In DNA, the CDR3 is TGTGCCAGCAGTTTGGGCGGGGAGGCCAACGTCCTGACTTTC. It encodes CASSLGGEANVLTF.

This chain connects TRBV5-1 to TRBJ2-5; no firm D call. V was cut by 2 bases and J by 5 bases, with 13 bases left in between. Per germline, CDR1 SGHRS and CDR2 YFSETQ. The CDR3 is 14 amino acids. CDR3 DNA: TGCGCCAGCAGCTTCGGCCCCCATCAGGAGACCCAGTACTTC. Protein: CASSFGPHQETQYF.

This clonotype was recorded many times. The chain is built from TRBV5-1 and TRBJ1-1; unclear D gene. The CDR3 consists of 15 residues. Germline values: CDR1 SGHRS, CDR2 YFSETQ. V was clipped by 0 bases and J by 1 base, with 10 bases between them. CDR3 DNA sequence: TGCGCCAGCAGCTTGGAGTCAGCTAAGAACACTGAAGCTTTCTTT. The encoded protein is CASSLESAKNTEAFF.

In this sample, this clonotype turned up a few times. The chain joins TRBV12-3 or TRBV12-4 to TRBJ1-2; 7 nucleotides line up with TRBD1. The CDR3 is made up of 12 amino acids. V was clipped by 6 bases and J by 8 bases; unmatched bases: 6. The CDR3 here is CASRGTEDGYTF. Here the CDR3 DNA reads TGTGCCAGCAGGGGGACAGAAGACGGCTACACCTTC.

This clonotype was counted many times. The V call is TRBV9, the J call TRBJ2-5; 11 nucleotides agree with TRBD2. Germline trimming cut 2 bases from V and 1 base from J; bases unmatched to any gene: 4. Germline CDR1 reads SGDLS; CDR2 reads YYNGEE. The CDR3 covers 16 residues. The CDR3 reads CASSVGTSGLQETQYF. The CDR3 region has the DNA TGTGCCAGCAGCGTTGGGACTAGCGGACTCCAAGAGACCCAGTACTTC. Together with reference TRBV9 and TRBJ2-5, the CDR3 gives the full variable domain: DSGVTQTPKHLITATGQRVTLRCSPRSGDLSVYWYQQSLDQGLQFLIQYYNGEERAKGNILERFSAQQFPDLHSELNLSSLELGDSALYFCASSVGTSGLQETQYFGPGTRLLVL.

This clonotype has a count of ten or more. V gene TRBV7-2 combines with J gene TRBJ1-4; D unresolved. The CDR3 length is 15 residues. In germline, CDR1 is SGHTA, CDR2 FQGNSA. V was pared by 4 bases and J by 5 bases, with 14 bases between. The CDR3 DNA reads TGTGCCAGCAGCTCATCGACATTGGGGAATGAAAAACTGTTTTTT. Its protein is CASSSSTLGNEKLFF.

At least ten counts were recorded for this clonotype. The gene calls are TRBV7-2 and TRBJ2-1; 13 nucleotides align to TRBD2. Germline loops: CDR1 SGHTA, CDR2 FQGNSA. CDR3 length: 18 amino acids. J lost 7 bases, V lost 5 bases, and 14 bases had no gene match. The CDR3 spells CASSAPGLAGYTPNEQFF. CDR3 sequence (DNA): TGTGCCAGCAGCGCCCCGGGACTAGCGGGATACACCCCAAATGAGCAGTTCTTC.

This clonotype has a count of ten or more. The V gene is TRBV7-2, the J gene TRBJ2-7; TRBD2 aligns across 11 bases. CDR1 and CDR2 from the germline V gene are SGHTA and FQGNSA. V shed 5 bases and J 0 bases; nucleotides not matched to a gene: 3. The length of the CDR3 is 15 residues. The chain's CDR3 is CASSPLAGASYEQYF. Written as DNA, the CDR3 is TGTGCCAGCAGCCCACTAGCGGGAGCCTCCTACGAGCAGTACTTC.